The subject of this entry is one T cell receptor beta chain. Libraries were prepared by immunoSEQ multiplex PCR; TCRdb keeps only in-frame clonotypes and omits some of them. The sample has approximately 150,000 clones; approximately 87% are singletons. These data belong to a study of blood T cell repertoires in COVID-19. This sequence was found in a man between 65 and 85 years old with active COVID-19. Sequences were obtained from peripheral blood.

DNA of the CDR3: TGTGCCAGCAGCCAAGAAGCAGGGCAGGGGGGTCAGCCCCAGCATTTT. Protein product: CASSQEAGQGGQPQHF. The chain couples TRBV3-1 (or the pseudogene TRBV3-2) to TRBJ1-5; 7 bases line up with TRBD1. J gave up 6 bases and V 0 bases, and 8 bases lay outside the gene matches. This CDR3 is built from 16 residues. Germline V gene data show CDR1 as LGHDT and CDR2 as YNNKEL (reference sequence).